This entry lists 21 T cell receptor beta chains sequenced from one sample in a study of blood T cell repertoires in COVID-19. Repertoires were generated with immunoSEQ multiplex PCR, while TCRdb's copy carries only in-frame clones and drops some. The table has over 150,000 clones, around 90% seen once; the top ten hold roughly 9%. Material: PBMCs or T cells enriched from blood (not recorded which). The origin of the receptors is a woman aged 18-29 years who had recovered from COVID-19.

CDR3 residues: CASSISDEQYF. The DNA of the CDR3 is TGTGCCAGTAGTATTTCTGACGAGCAGTACTTC. V usage is TRBV19 and J usage is TRBJ2-7; D is undetermined. Trimming took 3 bases from V and 5 from J, leaving 5 bases between them. The CDR3 length is 11 residues. The germline CDR1 and CDR2 sequences are LNHDA and SQIVND (reference sequence).

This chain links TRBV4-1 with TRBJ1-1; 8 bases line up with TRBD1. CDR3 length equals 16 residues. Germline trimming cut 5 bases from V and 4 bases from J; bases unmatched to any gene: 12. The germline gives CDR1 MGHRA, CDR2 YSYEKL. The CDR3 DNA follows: TGCGCCAGCAGCTCAGCGGGACAGGCAAAGGGCACTGAAGCTTTCTTT. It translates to CASSSAGQAKGTEAFF.

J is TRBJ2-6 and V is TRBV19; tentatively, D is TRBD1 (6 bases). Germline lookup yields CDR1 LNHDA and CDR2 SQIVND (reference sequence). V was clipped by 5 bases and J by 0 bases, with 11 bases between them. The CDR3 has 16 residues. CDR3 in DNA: TGTGCCAGTAGTCGAGGGGGTTCCTCTGGGGCCAACGTCCTGACTTTC. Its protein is CASSRGGSSGANVLTF. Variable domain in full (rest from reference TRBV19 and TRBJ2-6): DGGITQSPKYLFRKEGQNVTLSCEQNLNHDAMYWYRQDPGQGLRLIYYSQIVNDFQKGDIAEGYSVSREKKESFPLTVTSAQKNPTAFYLCASSRGGSSGANVLTFGAGSRLTVL.

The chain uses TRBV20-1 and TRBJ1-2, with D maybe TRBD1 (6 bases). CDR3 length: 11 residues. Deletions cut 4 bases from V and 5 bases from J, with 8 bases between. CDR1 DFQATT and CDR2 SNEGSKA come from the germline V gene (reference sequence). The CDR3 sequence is CSATGQYGYTF. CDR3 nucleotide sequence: TGCAGTGCTACCGGACAGTATGGCTACACCTTC.

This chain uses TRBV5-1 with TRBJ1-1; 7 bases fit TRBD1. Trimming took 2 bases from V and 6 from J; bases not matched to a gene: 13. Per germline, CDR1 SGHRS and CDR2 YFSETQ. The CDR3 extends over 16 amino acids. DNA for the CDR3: TGCGCCAGCAGCTTAGGACAGGCCGCCCCTAGGGCTGAAGCTTTCTTT. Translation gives CASSLGQAAPRAEAFF.

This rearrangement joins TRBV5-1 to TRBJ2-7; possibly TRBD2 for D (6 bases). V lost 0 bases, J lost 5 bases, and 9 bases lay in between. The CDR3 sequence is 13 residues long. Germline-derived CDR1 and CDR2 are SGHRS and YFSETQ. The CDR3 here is CASSLAWGDEQYF. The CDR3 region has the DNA TGCGCCAGCAGCTTGGCATGGGGGGACGAGCAGTACTTC.

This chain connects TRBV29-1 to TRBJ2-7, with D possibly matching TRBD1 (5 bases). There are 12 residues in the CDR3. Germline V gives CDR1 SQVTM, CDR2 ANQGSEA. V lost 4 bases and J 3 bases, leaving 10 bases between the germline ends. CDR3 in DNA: TGCAGCGTTGGGTGGACAATCTACGAGCAGTACTTC. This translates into CSVGWTIYEQYF.

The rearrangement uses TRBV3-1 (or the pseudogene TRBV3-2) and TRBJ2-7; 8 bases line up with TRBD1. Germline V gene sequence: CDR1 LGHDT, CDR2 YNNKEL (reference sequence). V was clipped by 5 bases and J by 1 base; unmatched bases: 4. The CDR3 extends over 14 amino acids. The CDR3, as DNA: TGTGCCAGCAGCACCCGGACAGGGTCCTACGAGCAGTACTTC. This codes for CASSTRTGSYEQYF.

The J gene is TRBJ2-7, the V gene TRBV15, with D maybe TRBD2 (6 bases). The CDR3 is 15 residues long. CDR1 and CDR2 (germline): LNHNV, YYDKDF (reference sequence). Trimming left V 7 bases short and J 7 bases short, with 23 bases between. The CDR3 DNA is TGTGCCACCAACCCCACTGGGGAGGTCGGGCAGGAGCAGTACTTC. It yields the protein CATNPTGEVGQEQYF. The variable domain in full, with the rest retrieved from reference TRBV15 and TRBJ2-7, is DAMVIQNPRYQVTQFGKPVTLSCSQTLNHNVMYWYQQKSSQAPKLLFHYYDKDFNNEADTPDNFQSRRPNTSFCFLDIRSPGLGDTAMYLCATNPTGEVGQEQYFGPGTRLTVT.

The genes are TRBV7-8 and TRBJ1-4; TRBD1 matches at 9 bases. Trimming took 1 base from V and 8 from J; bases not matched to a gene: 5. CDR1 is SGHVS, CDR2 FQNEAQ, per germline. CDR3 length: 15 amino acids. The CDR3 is CASSLGGQGREKLFF. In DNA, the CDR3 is TGTGCCAGCAGCTTAGGGGGACAGGGTCGGGAAAAACTGTTTTTT. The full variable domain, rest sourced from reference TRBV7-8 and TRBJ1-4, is GAGVSQSPRYKVAKRGQDVALRCDPISGHVSLFWYQQALGQGPEFLTYFQNEAQLDKSGLPSDRFFAERPEGSVSTLKIQRTQQEDSAVYLCASSLGGQGREKLFFGSGTQLSVL.

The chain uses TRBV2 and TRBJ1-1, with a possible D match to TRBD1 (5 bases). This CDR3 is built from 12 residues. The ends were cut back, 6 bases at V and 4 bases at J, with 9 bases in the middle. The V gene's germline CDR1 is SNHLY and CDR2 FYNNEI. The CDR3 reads CASSGGSTEAFF. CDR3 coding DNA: TGTGCCAGCAGCGGGGGTTCCACTGAAGCTTTCTTT.

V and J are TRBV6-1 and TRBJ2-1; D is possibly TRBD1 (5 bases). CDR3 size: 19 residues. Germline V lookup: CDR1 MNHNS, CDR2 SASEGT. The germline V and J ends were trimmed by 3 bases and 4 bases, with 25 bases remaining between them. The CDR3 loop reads CASSDVIGVGAPLYNEQFF. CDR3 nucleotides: TGTGCCAGCAGTGATGTAATAGGAGTAGGGGCGCCCTTATACAATGAGCAGTTCTTC.

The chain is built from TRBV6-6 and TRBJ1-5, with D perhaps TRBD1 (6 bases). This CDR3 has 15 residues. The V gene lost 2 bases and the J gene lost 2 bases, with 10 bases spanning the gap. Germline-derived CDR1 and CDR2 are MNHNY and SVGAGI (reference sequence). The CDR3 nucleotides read TGTGCCAGCAGTTACCTACAGGGACGCAATCAGCCCCAGCATTTT. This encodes CASSYLQGRNQPQHF.

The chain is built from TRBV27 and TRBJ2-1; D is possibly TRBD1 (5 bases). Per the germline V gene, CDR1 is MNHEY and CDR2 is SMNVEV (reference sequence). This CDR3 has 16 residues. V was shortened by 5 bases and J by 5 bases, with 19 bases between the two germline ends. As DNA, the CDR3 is TGTGCCAGCAGTCCAGAGACAGAGCCTCCCAACAATGAGCAGTTCTTC. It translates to CASSPETEPPNNEQFF.

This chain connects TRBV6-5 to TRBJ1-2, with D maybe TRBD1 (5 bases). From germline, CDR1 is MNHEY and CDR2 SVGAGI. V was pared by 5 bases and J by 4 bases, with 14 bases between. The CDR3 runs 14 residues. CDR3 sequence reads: CASSPLDSSYGYTF. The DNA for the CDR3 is TGTGCCAGCAGTCCCTTAGACAGTTCCTATGGCTACACCTTC.

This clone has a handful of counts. CDR3 in amino acids: CASSVGRQGTEAFF. Here the CDR3 DNA reads TGTGCCAGCAGCGTTGGGCGCCAGGGAACTGAAGCTTTCTTT. The chain joins TRBV13 to TRBJ1-1; D perhaps matches TRBD1 (5 bases). V was cut by 5 bases and J by 5 bases, with 15 bases left in between. The germline V gene has CDR1 PRHDT and CDR2 FYEKMQ (reference sequence). The CDR3 runs 14 residues.

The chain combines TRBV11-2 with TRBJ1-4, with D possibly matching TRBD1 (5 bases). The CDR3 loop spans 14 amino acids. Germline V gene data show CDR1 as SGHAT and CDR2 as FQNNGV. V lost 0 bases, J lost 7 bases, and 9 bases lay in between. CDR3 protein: CASSLERGSEKLFF. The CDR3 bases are TGTGCCAGCAGCTTAGAGCGGGGGTCTGAAAAACTGTTTTTT.

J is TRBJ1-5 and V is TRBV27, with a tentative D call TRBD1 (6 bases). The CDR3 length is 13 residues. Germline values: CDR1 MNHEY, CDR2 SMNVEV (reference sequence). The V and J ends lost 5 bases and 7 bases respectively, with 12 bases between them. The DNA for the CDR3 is TGTGCCAGCAGTGCCTCAGGGGCCCAGCCCCAGCATTTT. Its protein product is CASSASGAQPQHF.

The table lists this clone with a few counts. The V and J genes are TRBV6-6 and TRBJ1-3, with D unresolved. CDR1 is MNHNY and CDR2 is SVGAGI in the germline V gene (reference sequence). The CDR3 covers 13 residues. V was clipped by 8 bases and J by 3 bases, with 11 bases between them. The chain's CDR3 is CASRVSFGNTIYF. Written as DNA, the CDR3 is TGTGCCAGCCGGGTCTCATTTGGAAACACCATATATTTT.

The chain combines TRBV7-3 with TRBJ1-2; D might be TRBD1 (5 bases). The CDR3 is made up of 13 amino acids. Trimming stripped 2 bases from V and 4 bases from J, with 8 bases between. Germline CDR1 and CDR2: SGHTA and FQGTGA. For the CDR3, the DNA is TGTGCCAGCAGCTTAGGGGCAGGCTATGGCTACACCTTC. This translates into CASSLGAGYGYTF.

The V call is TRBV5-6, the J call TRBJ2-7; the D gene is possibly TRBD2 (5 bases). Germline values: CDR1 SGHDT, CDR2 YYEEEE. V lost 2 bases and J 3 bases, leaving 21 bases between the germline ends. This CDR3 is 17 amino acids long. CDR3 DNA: TGTGCCAGCAGCTTATTAGGTGGGAGCGTCGCCTTCTACGAGCAGTACTTC. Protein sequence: CASSLLGGSVAFYEQYF.